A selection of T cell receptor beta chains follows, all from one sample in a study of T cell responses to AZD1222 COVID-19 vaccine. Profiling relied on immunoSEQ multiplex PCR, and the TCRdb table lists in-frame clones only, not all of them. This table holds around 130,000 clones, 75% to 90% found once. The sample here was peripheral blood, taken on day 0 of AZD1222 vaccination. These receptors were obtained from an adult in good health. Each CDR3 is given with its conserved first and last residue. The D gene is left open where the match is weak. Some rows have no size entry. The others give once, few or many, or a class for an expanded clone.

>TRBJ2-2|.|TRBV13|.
TGTGCCAGCAGTTTGGGATCGAACACCGGGGAGCTGTTTTTT
CASSLGSNTGELFF
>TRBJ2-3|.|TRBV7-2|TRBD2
TGTGCCAGCAGCTCCCTGGGGGGGGGTCTAACAGATACGCAGTATTTT
CASSSLGGGLTDTQYF
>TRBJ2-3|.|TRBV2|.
TGTGCCAGAAGGAGTTCGGATACGCAGTATTTT
CARRSSDTQYF
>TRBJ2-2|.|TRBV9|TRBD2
TGTGCCAGCAGCGGGCTAACTAGCGGGAGGATCACCGGGGAGCTGTTTTTT
CASSGLTSGRITGELFF
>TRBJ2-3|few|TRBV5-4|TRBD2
TGTGCCAGCAGCTTGGCCCTCGCGGGGGAAGGCACAGATACGCAGTATTTT
CASSLALAGEGTDTQYF
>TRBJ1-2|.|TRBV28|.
TGTGCCACCTTAACTCGACAGATACATCTTAACTATGGCTACACCTTC
CATLTRQIHLNYGYTF
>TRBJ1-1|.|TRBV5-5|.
TGTGCCAGCACCTCGCCCGGCAGAATAAACACTGAAGCTTTCTTT
CASTSPGRINTEAFF
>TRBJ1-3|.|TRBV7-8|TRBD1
TGTGCCAGCAGCTTTGGGGGGACAGCAAACACCATATATTTT
CASSFGGTANTIYF
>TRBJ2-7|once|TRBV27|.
TGTGCCAGCAGTGATTATATGATTGGGGGAACAACCTACGAGCAGTACTTC
CASSDYMIGGTTYEQYF
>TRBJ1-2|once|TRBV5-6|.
TGTGCCAGCATGAGATGGGGGGCCAACTATGGCTACACCTTC
CASMRWGANYGYTF
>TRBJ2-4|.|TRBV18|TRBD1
TGTGCCAGCTCACCGGCGACAGGGTTGAACATTCAGTACTTC
CASSPATGLNIQYF
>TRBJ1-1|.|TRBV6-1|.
TGTGCCAGCAGTGATCACGGGAGAACTGAAGCTTTCTTT
CASSDHGRTEAFF
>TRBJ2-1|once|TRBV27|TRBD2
TGTGCCAGCAGTTTAGGGCTAGCGGGAGTGGGGCATGAGCAGTTCTTC
CASSLGLAGVGHEQFF
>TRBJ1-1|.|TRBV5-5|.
TGTGCCAGCAGCTTGTTACCCGCAGTGAACACTGAAGCTTTCTTT
CASSLLPAVNTEAFF
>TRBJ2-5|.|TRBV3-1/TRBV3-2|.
TGTGCCAGCAGCCAAGATCGGGGGGCGGAGACCCAGTACTTC
CASSQDRGAETQYF
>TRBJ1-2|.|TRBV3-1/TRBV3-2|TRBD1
TGTGCCAGCAGCCAAGCCGGGACAGCCTATGGCTACACCTTC
CASSQAGTAYGYTF
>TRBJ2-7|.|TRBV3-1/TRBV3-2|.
TGTGCCAGCAGGGGGAACACAAACTACGAGCAGTACTTC
CASRGNTNYEQYF
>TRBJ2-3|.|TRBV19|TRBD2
TGTGCCAGTAGTATACGTAGACTAGCGGGGGACACAGATACGCAGTATTTT
CASSIRRLAGDTDTQYF
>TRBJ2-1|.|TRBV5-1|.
TGCGCCAGCAGCTTGGTAGGGGCCGACAATGAGCAGTTCTTC
CASSLVGADNEQFF
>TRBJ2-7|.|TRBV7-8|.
TGTGCCAGCAGCTTCGGGGCTTCCTACGAGCAGTACTTC
CASSFGASYEQYF
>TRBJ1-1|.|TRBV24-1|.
TGTGCCACCAGTGAATCGGACGACTACACTGAAGCTTTCTTT
CATSESDDYTEAFF
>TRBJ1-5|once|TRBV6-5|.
TGTGCCAGCAGGGACGCAAGGAATCAGCCCCAGCATTTT
CASRDARNQPQHF
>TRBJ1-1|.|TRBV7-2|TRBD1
TGTGCCAGCAGCTTAATGCAGGGGGCCGGGAACACTGAAGCTTTCTTT
CASSLMQGAGNTEAFF
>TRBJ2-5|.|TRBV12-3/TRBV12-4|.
TGTGCCAGCAGTGTTCGGGAGACCCAGTACTTC
CASSVRETQYF
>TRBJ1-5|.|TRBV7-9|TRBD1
TGTGCCAGCAGCGCCGGGCTAGGGACAGGGGATCAGCCCCAGCATTTT
CASSAGLGTGDQPQHF
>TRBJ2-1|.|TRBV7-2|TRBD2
TGTGCCAGCAGCTTAGTAGGGACTAGCGGGAGTGCTCGATACAATGAGCAGTTCTTC
CASSLVGTSGSARYNEQFF